The present TCR beta chain was sequenced within a study of blood T cell repertoires in COVID-19. Study summary: There were acute and convalescent COVID-19 samples, and they came from the United States, Italy and Spain. PBMCs, B-cell-depleted T cells, or T cells provided the cDNA or gDNA that made up the material.

Authors' analysis steps: Reference gene primer amplification gave nucleated cell count estimates. Clones were sequenced by immunoSEQ multiplex PCR, and TCRdb holds only the in-frame ones, with some missing. V and J calls plus clone size are reproduced from that table; the DNA served to infer D and trimming. Found here are 95,000 to 100,000 clones, less than 85% of them singletons; the top ten hold about 24%. A remark on this clone: At one of its ends the junction is not consistent with the germline gene, which may arise from a read error.

There are 17 residues in the CDR3. Germline CDR1 SSHAT, CDR2 FNYEAQ (reference sequence). This clonotype originated in a human donor in a cohort sampled during active COVID-19. This rearrangement joins TRBV7-7 to TRBJ1-5; unclear D gene. The sequenced sample was peripheral blood. The CDR3 region has the DNA TGTGCTAGCAGCTTACTGCGTGGGGAGTTTAGCAATCAGCCCCAGCATTTT. It codes for CASSLLRGEFSNQPQHF.